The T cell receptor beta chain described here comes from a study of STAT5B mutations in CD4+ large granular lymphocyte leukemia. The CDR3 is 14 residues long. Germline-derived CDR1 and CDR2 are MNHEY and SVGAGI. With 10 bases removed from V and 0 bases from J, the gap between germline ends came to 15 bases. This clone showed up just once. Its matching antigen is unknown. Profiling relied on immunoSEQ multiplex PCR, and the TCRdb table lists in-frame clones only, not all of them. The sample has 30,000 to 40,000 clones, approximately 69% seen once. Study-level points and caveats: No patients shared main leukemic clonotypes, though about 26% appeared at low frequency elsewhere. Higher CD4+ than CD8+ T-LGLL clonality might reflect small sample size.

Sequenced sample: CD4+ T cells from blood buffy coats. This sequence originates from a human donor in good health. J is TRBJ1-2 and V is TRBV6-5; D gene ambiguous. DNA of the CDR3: TGTGCCACCTCGACGACGGGTGCTAACTATGGCTACACCTTC. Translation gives CATSTTGANYGYTF.